This T cell receptor (beta chain) was identified in a study of T-cell reconstitution after alpha-beta-depleted transplantation in children. This clonotype was seen many times. Its antigen is as yet unknown. The V gene lost 8 bases and the J gene lost 9 bases, with 8 bases spanning the gap. From germline, CDR1 is MDHEN and CDR2 SYDVKM. The CDR3 runs to 11 residues. Construction of the TCRbeta library involved unique molecular identifiers. TCRdb passed the PCR reads through MiXCR, listing each CDR3 protein once. The data contain under 35,000 distinct CDR3 sequences, roughly a sixth of them singletons. Findings of the study overall: The authors attributed T-cell counts and diversity one year after transplant mostly to newly produced T cells.

The sequence was obtained from a male patient aged 2 to 9 who had a stem cell transplant for acute lymphoblastic leukemia, so the T cells may come from the graft donor. This sequence joins TRBV28 and TRBJ1-6, with D possibly being TRBD1 (5 bases). The sample here was PBMCs, mostly from graft donor cells, taken 60 days after TCRalphabeta/CD19-depleted stem cell transplant. The DNA for the CDR3 is TGTGCCAGCCAGGGCTCTTCACCCCTCCACTTT. Amino acid sequence: CASQGSSPLHF. Full variable domain (rest looked up from reference TRBV28 and TRBJ1-6): DVKVTQSSRYLVKRTGEKVFLECVQDMDHENMFWYRQDPGLGLRLIYFSYDVKMKEKGDIPEGYSVSREKKERFSLILESASTNQTSMYLCASQGSSPLHFGNGTRLTVT.